This TCR beta chain was identified in a study of cytomegalovirus exposure and HLA in healthy donors. Overall study results and limits: Rare sequences made up most TCRs, while some public TCRs were found in many donors.

An approximately 120-subject validation cohort, separate from the roughly 700-subject first cohort, supplied the donors. Libraries were prepared by immunoSEQ multiplex PCR; TCRdb keeps only in-frame clonotypes and omits some of them. The table lists approximately 70,000 clones, about 93% of them singletons, with under 0.75% in the top ten. Regarding this clone: Its antigen is unidentified.

The CDR3 extends over 15 amino acids. V was shortened by 4 bases and J by 3 bases, with 16 bases between the two germline ends. Material: PBMCs. The genes are TRBV6-7 and TRBJ2-7; TRBD1 is a possible D gene (6 bases). TRBV6-7 has ORF status, its function being uncertain. The TCR comes from a woman between 18 and 29 years old in good health and CMV-seronegative. The CDR3 DNA is TGTGCCAGCAGTTGTACAGGGTTTATTCGCTACGAGCAGTACTTC. Translating it yields CASSCTGFIRYEQYF.